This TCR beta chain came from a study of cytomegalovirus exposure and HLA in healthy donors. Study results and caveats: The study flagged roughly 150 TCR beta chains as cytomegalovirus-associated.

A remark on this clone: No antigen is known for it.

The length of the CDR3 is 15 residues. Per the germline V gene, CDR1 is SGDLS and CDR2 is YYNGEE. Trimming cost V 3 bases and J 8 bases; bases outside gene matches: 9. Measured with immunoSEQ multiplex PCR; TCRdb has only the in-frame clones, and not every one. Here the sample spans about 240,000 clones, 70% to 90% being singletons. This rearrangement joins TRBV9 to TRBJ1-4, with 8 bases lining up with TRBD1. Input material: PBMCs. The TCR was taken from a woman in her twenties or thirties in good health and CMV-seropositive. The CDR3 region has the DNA TGTGCCAGCAGCGCCGGACAGGGAGTCCCAGAAAAACTGTTTTTT. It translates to CASSAGQGVPEKLFF. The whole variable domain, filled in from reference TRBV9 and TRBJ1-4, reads DSGVTQTPKHLITATGQRVTLRCSPRSGDLSVYWYQQSLDQGLQFLIQYYNGEERAKGNILERFSAQQFPDLHSELNLSSLELGDSALYFCASSAGQGVPEKLFFGSGTQLSVL.